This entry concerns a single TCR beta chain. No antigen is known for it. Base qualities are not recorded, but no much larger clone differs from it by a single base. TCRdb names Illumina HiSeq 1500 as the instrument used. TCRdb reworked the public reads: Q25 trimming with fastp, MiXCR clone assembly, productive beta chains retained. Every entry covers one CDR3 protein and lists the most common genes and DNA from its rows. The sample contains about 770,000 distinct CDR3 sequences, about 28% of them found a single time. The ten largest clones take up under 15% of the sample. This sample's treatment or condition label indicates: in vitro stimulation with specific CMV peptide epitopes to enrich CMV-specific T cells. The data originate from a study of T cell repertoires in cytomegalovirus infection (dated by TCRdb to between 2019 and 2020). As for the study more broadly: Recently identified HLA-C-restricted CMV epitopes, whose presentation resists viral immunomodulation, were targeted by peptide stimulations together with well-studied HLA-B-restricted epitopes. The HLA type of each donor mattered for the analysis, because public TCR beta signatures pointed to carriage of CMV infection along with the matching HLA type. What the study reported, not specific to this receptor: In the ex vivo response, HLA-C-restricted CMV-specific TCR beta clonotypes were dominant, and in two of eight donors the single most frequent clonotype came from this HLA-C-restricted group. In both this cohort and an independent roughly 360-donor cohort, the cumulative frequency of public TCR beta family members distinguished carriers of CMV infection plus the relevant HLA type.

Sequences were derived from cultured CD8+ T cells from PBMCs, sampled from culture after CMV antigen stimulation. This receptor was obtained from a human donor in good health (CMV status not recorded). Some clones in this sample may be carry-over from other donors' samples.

The bases read TGTGCCAGCAGCTGGCGGGACATCTCCTACGAGCAGTACTTC. This sequence encodes CASSWRDISYEQYF. The chain is made from TRBV3-1 and TRBJ2-7, with the D call perhaps TRBD1 or TRBD2, each one matching 6 bases. Trimming at the junction amounts to 5 bases on V and 0 bases on J, and the germline ends lie 11 bases apart. The CDR3 contains 14 residues, cysteine and phenylalanine counted. The only DNA kept is the CDR3, 42 bases in frame from the first base. CDR1 LGHDT and CDR2 YNNKEL are derived from the germline V gene (reference sequence).